One and the same sample provided the 14 T cell receptor beta chains below, sequenced in a study of blood T cell repertoires in COVID-19 (dated by TCRdb to about 2020). Library method: the immunoSEQ multiplex PCR assay. TCRdb re-hosts the immuneACCESS table, in-frame sequences only. Its copies lack some clones; in the studies checked, an unresolved V gene accounts for under half of them, and the cause for the rest is not known. The sample table lists about 97,000 clones, just under 90% of them with a count of one. 15% of the sample comes from the top ten. Specimen: peripheral blood. All receptors derive from a human donor in a cohort sampled during active COVID-19.

The chain carries TRBV5-1 and TRBJ1-1; the match to TRBD1 covers 9 bases. The CDR3 has 18 amino acids. V lost 2 bases and J lost 1; bases outside the gene matches: 12. The V gene's germline CDR1 is SGHRS and CDR2 YFSETQ. CDR3 sequence reads: CASSFRGQGQMGNTEAFF. For the CDR3, the DNA is TGCGCCAGCAGCTTCCGTGGACAGGGGCAGATGGGGAACACTGAAGCTTTCTTT.

This clone was seen a few times. The CDR3 DNA sequence: TGTGCCATCAGTGGAGAGGGACTCACTGAAGCTTTCTTT. This sequence encodes CAISGEGLTEAFF. The chain is built from TRBV10-3 and TRBJ1-1; a weak D match, TRBD1 (5 bases). This CDR3 has 13 amino acids. Germline V CDR1 and CDR2: ENHRY, SYGVKD. The germline V and J ends were trimmed by 4 bases and 4 bases, with 10 bases remaining between them.

The V and J genes are TRBV7-9 and TRBJ2-1; D perhaps matches TRBD2 (5 bases). Trimming cost V 5 bases and J 4 bases, with 15 bases left between them. Germline CDR1 reads SEHNR; CDR2 reads FQNEAQ (reference sequence). The CDR3 loop spans 15 amino acids. DNA for the CDR3: TGTGCCAGCAGCCCGGACTTCCCCCTTTACAATGAGCAGTTCTTC. It encodes CASSPDFPLYNEQFF.

The rearrangement links TRBV19 to TRBJ1-2; 9 bases are a match to TRBD1. Germline V CDR1 and CDR2: LNHDA, SQIVND (reference sequence). The V gene end was trimmed by 0 bases and the J gene end by 8 bases; junction bases not matched to a gene: 7. The CDR3 has 15 amino acids. The CDR3 loop is CASSIDSGQGFGYTF. CDR3 sequence (DNA): TGTGCCAGTAGTATAGATTCGGGACAGGGCTTCGGCTACACCTTC.

In its sample, this clone was seen once. The chain joins TRBV7-9 to TRBJ2-2; 7 bases fit TRBD2. The V gene end was trimmed by 0 bases and the J gene end by 13 bases; junction bases not matched to a gene: 5. CDR3 length: 13 residues. Per the germline V gene, CDR1 is SEHNR and CDR2 is FQNEAQ (reference sequence). This chain's CDR3 is CASSLAAGRRLFF. The CDR3 nucleotides are TGTGCCAGCAGCTTAGCCGCCGGGAGGAGGCTGTTTTTT.

Comments on this clone: A junction boundary mismatches the germline segment, possibly from a read error. The gene calls are TRBV9 and TRBJ1-4, with D possibly TRBD1 on 6 matching bases. The germline CDR1 and CDR2 sequences are SGDLS and YYNGEE. CDR3 length: 16 amino acids. Here the CDR3 DNA reads TGTGCCCGCAGCGTACGGACCGGGGGCGGGGGTGAAAAACTGTTTTTT. It translates to CARSVRTGGGGEKLFF. Full variable domain (outside the CDR3, taken from reference TRBV9 and TRBJ1-4): DSGVTQTPKHLITATGQRVTLRCSPRSGDLSVYWYQQSLDQGLQFLIQYYNGEERAKGNILERFSAQQFPDLHSELNLSSLELGDSALYFCARSVRTGGGGEKLFFGSGTQLSVL.

A remark on this clone: Germline and junction disagree at one end, which may indicate a read error. The V and J genes are TRBV7-8 and TRBJ1-4, with TRBD1 matching over 10 bases. The CDR3 is made up of 17 amino acids. CDR1 SGHVS and CDR2 FQNEAQ come from the germline V gene. CDR3 sequence: CVSSRGQGSLTNEKLFF. The DNA of the CDR3 is TGTGTCAGCAGCCGGGGACAGGGGAGTCTGACTAATGAAAAACTGTTTTTT.

On this clone: The sample carries other DNA sequences with the same CDR3. The chain employs TRBV3-1 (or the pseudogene TRBV3-2) and TRBJ1-3; 8 positions agree with TRBD1. The length of the CDR3 is 15 residues. V shed 2 bases and J 0 bases; nucleotides not matched to a gene: 0. The germline gives CDR1 LGHDT, CDR2 YNNKEL (reference sequence). CDR3 nucleotides: TGTGCCAGCAGCCAAACAGGGGGCTCTGGAAACACCATATATTTT. It yields the protein CASSQTGGSGNTIYF.

The chain combines TRBV12-3 or TRBV12-4 with TRBJ1-2; D is undetermined. Deletions cut 1 base from V and 7 bases from J, with 10 bases between. The CDR3 is 13 residues long. DNA of the CDR3: TGTGCCAGCAGTTTAGGGCCGCGGAGTGGCTACACCTTC. It codes for CASSLGPRSGYTF.

The chain has TRBV7-8 and TRBJ2-1, with 14 bases identical to TRBD2. After removal of 4 bases from V and 2 bases from J, the junction contained 4 bases not matched to a gene. The CDR3 consists of 17 residues. Germline CDR1 is SGHVS and CDR2 is FQNEAQ. This CDR3 is CASSSGLAGAPYNEQFF. The CDR3 region has the DNA TGTGCCAGCAGCTCGGGACTAGCGGGAGCTCCCTACAATGAGCAGTTCTTC.

In its sample, this clone was seen a few times. J is TRBJ1-1 and V is TRBV7-9; the match to TRBD1 covers 10 bases. V shed 5 bases, J shed 2 bases, and the junction held 5 bases outside the gene matches. Germline V lookup: CDR1 SEHNR, CDR2 FQNEAQ (reference sequence). The CDR3 consists of 15 residues. In DNA form, the CDR3 reads TGTGCCAGCAGCCGAGGGACAGGGGTTAACACTGAAGCTTTCTTT. Its translation: CASSRGTGVNTEAFF.

CDR3 region: CASSQNLGPDTQYF. DNA for the CDR3: TGTGCCAGCAGCCAAAACCTGGGCCCAGATACGCAGTATTTT. The chain has TRBV7-2 and TRBJ2-3; no firm D call. Germline loops: CDR1 SGHTA, CDR2 FQGNSA. Trimming took off 5 bases at V and 4 bases at J, with 13 bases between the two ends. The CDR3 loop spans 14 amino acids.

This clone appeared a single time. The chain joins TRBV30 to TRBJ1-4; D remains unclear. The CDR3 totals 13 residues. Germline V gene sequence: CDR1 GTSNPN, CDR2 SVGIG (reference sequence). The V and J ends lost 4 bases and 6 bases respectively, with 12 bases between them. CDR3 nucleotides: TGTGCCTGGACCCCGAATACTTATGAAAAACTGTTTTTT. This translates into CAWTPNTYEKLFF.

The chain is built from TRBV7-2 and TRBJ1-5, with D perhaps TRBD1 (5 bases). The better agreement between TRBJ2-3 and the DNA end casts doubt on the J call. The CDR3 covers 16 residues. The germline CDR1 and CDR2 sequences are SGHTA and FQGNSA. In nucleotides, the CDR3 is TGTGCCAGCAGCTTAGAGATAGGTTGGGGCAATCAGCCCCAGTATTTT. Translating it yields CASSLEIGWGNQPQYF.